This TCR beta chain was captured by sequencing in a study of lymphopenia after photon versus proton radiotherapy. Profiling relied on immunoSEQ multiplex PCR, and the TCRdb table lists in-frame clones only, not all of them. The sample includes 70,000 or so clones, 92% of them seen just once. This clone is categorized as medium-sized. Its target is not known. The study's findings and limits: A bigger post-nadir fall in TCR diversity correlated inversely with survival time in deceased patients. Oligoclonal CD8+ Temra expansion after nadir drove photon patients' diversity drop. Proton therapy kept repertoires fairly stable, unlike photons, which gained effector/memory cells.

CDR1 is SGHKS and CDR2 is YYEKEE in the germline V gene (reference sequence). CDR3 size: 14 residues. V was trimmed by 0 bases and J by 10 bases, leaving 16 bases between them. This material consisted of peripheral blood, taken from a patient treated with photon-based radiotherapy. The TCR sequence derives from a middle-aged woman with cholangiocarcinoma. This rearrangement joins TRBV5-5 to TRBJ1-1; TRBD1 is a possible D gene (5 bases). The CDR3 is CASSLDGGSGGAFF. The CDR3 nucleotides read TGTGCCAGCAGCTTGGACGGGGGAAGTGGAGGAGCTTTCTTT.